Sequencing of this TCR beta chain was carried out in a study of blood T cell repertoires in COVID-19. In the study overall: From the United States, Italy and Spain came samples of acute and convalescent COVID-19. T cells, B-cell-depleted T cells, or PBMCs supplied cDNA or gDNA.

J gave up 7 bases and V 3 bases, and 1 base lay outside the gene matches. This CDR3 is built from 14 residues. Germline CDR1 is SGHTA and CDR2 is FQGNSA. Original processing methods: It was from reference gene primer amplification that nucleated cell counts were estimated. Clones were sequenced by immunoSEQ multiplex PCR, and TCRdb holds only the in-frame ones, with some missing. Clone size and the V and J calls come from that table; the DNA yielded D and trimming. The data show approximately 130,000 clones, roughly 71% seen once. Material for sequencing was peripheral blood. The V and J genes are TRBV7-2 and TRBJ2-7; 15 nucleotides agree with TRBD2. This clonotype was sampled from a man older than 75 with acute or convalescent COVID-19. Here the CDR3 reads CASSLGLAGGEQYF. The CDR3 nucleotides read TGTGCCAGCAGCTTGGGACTAGCGGGGGGAGAGCAGTACTTC. The whole variable domain, filled in from reference TRBV7-2 and TRBJ2-7, reads GAGVSQSPSNKVTEKGKDVELRCDPISGHTALYWYRQSLGQGLEFLIYFQGNSAPDKSGLPSDRFSAERTGGSVSTLTIQRTQQEDSAVYLCASSLGLAGGEQYFGPGTRLTVT.